These T cell receptor beta chains were read from a single sample in a study of cytomegalovirus exposure and HLA in healthy donors. Generated by immunoSEQ multiplex PCR, the TCRdb table keeps only in-frame clones and is missing some. This sample has about 83,000 clones; about four fifths occur once, and the top ten carry 5.5% to 7%. The specimen was PBMCs. These receptors originate from a man younger than 30 in good health and CMV-seropositive. CDR3s include the opening cysteine and the closing phenylalanine or tryptophan. The D gene is left open where the match is weak.

J gene,D gene,V gene,CDR3 DNA,CDR3 protein
TRBJ2-1,NA,TRBV29-1,TGCAGCGTTGCGGGTATAGCGGAGAGCTCCTACAATGAGCAGTTCTTC,CSVAGIAESSYNEQFF
TRBJ1-1,TRBD1,TRBV7-3,TGTGCCAGCAGCCGACAGGGCCGGAACACTGAAGCTTTCTTT,CASSRQGRNTEAFF
TRBJ2-7,NA,TRBV11-2,TGTGCCAGCAGCCCGGACAGAACAACCTCCTACGAGCAGTACTTC,CASSPDRTTSYEQYF
TRBJ2-7,TRBD1,TRBV29-1,TGCAGCGCCTCGGACAGGGGTTACGAGCAGTACTTC,CSASDRGYEQYF
TRBJ2-7,NA,TRBV10-3,TGTGCCATCAGTGAGTCCGCCGGGGGTGTCTACGAGCAGTACTTC,CAISESAGGVYEQYF
TRBJ2-2,NA,TRBV4-1,TGCGCCAGCAGCAATCGGAACAGGGAGCGGCACACCGGGGAGCTGTTTTTT,CASSNRNRERHTGELFF
TRBJ1-4,NA,TRBV29-1,TGCAGCGTTTCGGGGACATATAATGAAAAACTGTTTTTT,CSVSGTYNEKLFF
TRBJ1-1,NA,TRBV7-6,TGTGCCAGCAGCTTAGAGGGGTCTAACACTGAAGCTTTCTTT,CASSLEGSNTEAFF
TRBJ2-2,NA,TRBV2,TGTGCCAGCGGGTACTATTCACCGGGGGAGCTGTTTTTT,CASGYYSPGELFF
TRBJ2-2,TRBD1,TRBV5-1,TGCGCCAGCAGCGACACAGGGGGCGGCGGGGAGCTGTTTTTT,CASSDTGGGGELFF